The T cell receptor (beta chain) described here comes from a study of Ad26.COV2.S vaccination and SARS-CoV-2 variants. Study-wide points: Post-vaccination breadth of spike-specific CD8+ and CD4+ T cell responses was reportedly substantial. Vaccinated and placebo-treated recipients had similar non-spike TCR breadth.

Treatment meaning: over 15 received Ad26.COV2.S at low or high dose, single or two shots; about five received placebo; per-sample allocation not given. After the first vaccine or placebo injection, samples were drawn on day 63. This adult donor, from Boston, was 18-55 years old. To note about this clone: Its target is not known.

V was pared by 9 bases and J by 7 bases, with 12 bases of the junction left unmatched. The germline V gene encodes CDR1 LGHNA and CDR2 YSLEER. The length of the CDR3 is 14 residues. The assay was immunoSEQ multiplex PCR, and TCRdb's table has in-frame clones only and misses some. This sample carries under 500,000 clones, around 92% of them seen once, and the ten largest clones take around 1.7%. The specimen comprised peripheral blood, sampled in a trial of Ad26.COV2.S vaccine versus placebo. The source of this sequence is a person aged 18-65 years who received the Ad26.COV2.S COVID-19 vaccine or a placebo. The chain is built from TRBV4-3 and TRBJ1-2; 9 nucleotides match TRBD1. CDR3: CASSNADRGRGYTF. In DNA form, the CDR3 reads TGCGCCAGTTCAAATGCGGACAGGGGACGTGGCTACACCTTC.